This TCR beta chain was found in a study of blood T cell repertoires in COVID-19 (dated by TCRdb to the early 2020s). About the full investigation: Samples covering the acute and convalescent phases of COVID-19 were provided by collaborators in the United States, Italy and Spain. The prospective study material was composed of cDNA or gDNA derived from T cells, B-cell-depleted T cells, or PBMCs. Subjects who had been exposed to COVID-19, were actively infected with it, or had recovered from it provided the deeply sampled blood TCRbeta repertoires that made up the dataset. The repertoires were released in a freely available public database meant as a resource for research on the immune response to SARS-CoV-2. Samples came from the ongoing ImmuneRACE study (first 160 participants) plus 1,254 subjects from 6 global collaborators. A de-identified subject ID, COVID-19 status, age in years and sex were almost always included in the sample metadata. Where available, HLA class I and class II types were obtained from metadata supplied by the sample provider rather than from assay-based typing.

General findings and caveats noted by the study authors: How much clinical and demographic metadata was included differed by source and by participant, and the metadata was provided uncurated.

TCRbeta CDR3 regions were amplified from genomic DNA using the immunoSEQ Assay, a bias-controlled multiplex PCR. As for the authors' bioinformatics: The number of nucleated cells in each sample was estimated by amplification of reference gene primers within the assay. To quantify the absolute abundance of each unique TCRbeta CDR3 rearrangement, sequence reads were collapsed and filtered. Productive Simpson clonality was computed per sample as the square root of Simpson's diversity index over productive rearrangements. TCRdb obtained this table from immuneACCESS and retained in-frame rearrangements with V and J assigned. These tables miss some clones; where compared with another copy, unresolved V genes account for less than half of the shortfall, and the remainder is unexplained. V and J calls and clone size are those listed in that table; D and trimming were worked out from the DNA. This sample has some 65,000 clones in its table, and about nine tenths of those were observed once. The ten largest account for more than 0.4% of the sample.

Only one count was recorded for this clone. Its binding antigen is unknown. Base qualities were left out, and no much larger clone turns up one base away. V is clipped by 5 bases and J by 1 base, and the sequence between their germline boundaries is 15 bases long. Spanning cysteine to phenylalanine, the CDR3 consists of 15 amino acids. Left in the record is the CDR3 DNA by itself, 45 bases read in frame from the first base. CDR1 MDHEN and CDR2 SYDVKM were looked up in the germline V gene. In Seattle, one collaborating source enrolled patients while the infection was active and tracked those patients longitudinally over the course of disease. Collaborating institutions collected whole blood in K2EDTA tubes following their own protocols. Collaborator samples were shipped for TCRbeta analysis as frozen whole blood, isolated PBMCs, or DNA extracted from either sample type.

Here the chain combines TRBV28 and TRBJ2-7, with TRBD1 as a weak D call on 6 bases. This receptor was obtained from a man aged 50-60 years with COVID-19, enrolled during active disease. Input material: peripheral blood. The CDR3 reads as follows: CASSPVWDTSYEQYF. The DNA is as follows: TGTGCCAGCAGTCCGGTGTGGGACACTTCCTACGAGCAGTACTTC.